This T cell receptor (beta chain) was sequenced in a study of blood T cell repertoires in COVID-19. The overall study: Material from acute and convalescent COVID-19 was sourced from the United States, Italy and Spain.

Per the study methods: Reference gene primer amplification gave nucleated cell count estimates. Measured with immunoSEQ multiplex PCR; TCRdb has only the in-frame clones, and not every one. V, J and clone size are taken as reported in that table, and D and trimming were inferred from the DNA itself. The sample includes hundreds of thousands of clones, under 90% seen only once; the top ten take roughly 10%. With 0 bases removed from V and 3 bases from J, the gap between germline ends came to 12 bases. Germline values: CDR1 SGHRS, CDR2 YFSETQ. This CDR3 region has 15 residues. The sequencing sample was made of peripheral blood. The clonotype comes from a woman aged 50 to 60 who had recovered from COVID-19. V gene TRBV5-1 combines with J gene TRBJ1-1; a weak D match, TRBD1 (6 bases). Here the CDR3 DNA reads TGCGCCAGCAGCTTGGGTGACAGGAGTCACACTGAAGCTTTCTTT. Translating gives CASSLGDRSHTEAFF.